The sequence of this T cell receptor beta chain was determined in a study of blood T cell repertoires in COVID-19. Per the germline V gene, CDR1 is SSHAT and CDR2 is FNYEAQ (reference sequence). The CDR3 is 15 residues long. Libraries were prepared by immunoSEQ multiplex PCR; TCRdb keeps only in-frame clonotypes and omits some of them. The table has around 98,000 clones, about 80% seen once. A note on this clone: The junction and the germline gene differ at one end; a read error may be behind it.

Specimen: peripheral blood. The origin of this receptor is a man in his sixties or seventies with active or convalescent COVID-19. The chain joins TRBV7-7 to TRBJ2-3, with TRBD2 matching 7 bases. CDR3 sequence: CASSLGLAATDTQYF. As DNA, the CDR3 is TGTGCTAGCAGCTTAGGCCTAGCGGCCACAGATACGCAGTATTTT.